A selection of T cell receptor beta chains follows, all from one sample in a study of blood T cells in healthy people across ages. TCRdb analysed the 5' RACE reads with MiXCR anew, one entry per CDR3 protein. The sample comprises over 1,300,000 distinct CDR3 sequences, approximately 59% of which are singletons, and over 5% rests with the top ten. The sample consisted of blood. These receptors originate from a man between 18 and 29 years old in good health. CDR3s include the opening cysteine and the closing phenylalanine or tryptophan. The order of the fields is D gene, clone size, J gene, V gene, CDR3 DNA, CDR3 protein. A D gene is named only where the DNA matches it firmly. Size is stated for part of the rows, as once, few or many counts, or as a class when the clone is expanded.

NA | NA | TRBJ2-7 | TRBV10-2 | TGCGCCAGCAGTGAGTCAACCAGACGGGACGAGCAGTACTTC | CASSESTRRDEQYF
NA | NA | TRBJ2-7 | TRBV28 | TGTGCCAGCAGTCTGACAGTGGTCAGGGGCATCCTAAGCTCCTACGAGCAGTACTTC | CASSLTVVRGILSSYEQYF
TRBD1 | NA | TRBJ2-3 | TRBV10-3 | TGTGCCACCACAGGGGGCCAGGGGACAGATGCGCAGTATTTT | CATTGGQGTDAQYF
NA | NA | TRBJ2-7 | TRBV5-6 | TGTGCCAGCAGCTTGCAAAACCTCTACGAGCAGTACTTC | CASSLQNLYEQYF
NA | few | TRBJ2-7 | TRBV6-5 | TGTGCCAGCAGCTCTAAGGCGTCCCATATTCAGTACTTC | CASSSKASHIQYF
NA | NA | TRBJ2-3 | TRBV7-8 | TGTGCCAGCGTCCCCTTCCGGGCCACAGATACGCAGTATTTT | CASVPFRATDTQYF
NA | NA | TRBJ1-2 | TRBV3-1 | TGTGCCAGCAGCCCGGCCGGGGCCAGCAGCTATGGCTACACCTTC | CASSPAGASSYGYTF
TRBD1 | NA | TRBJ1-2 | TRBV20-1 | TGCAGTGCTAGTCGGACAGGAACTACTAACTATGGCTACACCTTC | CSASRTGTTNYGYTF
TRBD1 | NA | TRBJ1-2 | TRBV2 | TGTGCCAGTGGACAGGGGGCGAGAACTAACTATGGCTACACCTTC | CASGQGARTNYGYTF
NA | few | TRBJ2-3 | TRBV7-2 | TGTGCCAGCAGCTTGGCGATCAGGGATACGCAGTATTTT | CASSLAIRDTQYF
NA | NA | TRBJ2-5 | TRBV6-5 | TGTGCCAGCAGTTACGCGGGACCCCCGAGGGAAGAGACCCAGTACTTC | CASSYAGPPREETQYF
NA | NA | TRBJ1-1 | TRBV5-6 | TGTGCCAGCAGCTTGGCAGGGGTCTTTCGGAACACTGAAGCTTTCTTT | CASSLAGVFRNTEAFF
NA | NA | TRBJ2-7 | TRBV6-5 | TGTGCCAGCAGTTACTCTATGGAAAGCTCCTACGAGCAGTACTTC | CASSYSMESSYEQYF
NA | NA | TRBJ2-3 | TRBV25-1 | TGTGCCAGCAGTGATCAGCGGTCCACAGATACGCAGTATTTT | CASSDQRSTDTQYF
NA | few | TRBJ2-6 | TRBV4-2 | TGTGCCAGCAACGTGGACCTCTCTGGGGCCAACGTCCTGACTTTC | CASNVDLSGANVLTF
TRBD2 | NA | TRBJ2-3 | TRBV7-2 | TGTGCCAGCAGTCCATACGGACTAGCGGGAGAGGCAGATACGCAGTATTTT | CASSPYGLAGEADTQYF
NA | many | TRBJ2-7 | TRBV4-2 | TGTGCCAGCAGTCAAACGGGCACCTACGAGCAGTACTTC | CASSQTGTYEQYF
NA | NA | TRBJ2-3 | TRBV24-1 | TGTGCCACCAGTGATGACAGGGAGGTAGATACGCAGTATTTT | CATSDDREVDTQYF
NA | few | TRBJ2-1 | TRBV11-2 | TGTGCCTCGGTAAGGGGAAACAATGAGCAGTTCTTC | CASVRGNNEQFF
TRBD1 | NA | TRBJ2-1 | TRBV7-6 | TGTGCCAGCAGTTTGGGGACAGGGCGGGGCGATGAGCAGTTCTTC | CASSLGTGRGDEQFF
TRBD1 | NA | TRBJ1-2 | TRBV4-1 | TGCGCCAGCAGATCACAGGGGGGAGGCTACACCTTC | CASRSQGGGYTF
NA | NA | TRBJ2-3 | TRBV7-2 | TGTGCCAGCAGCCTCACGGGGGCGATCACAGATACGCAGTATTTT | CASSLTGAITDTQYF
TRBD2 | NA | TRBJ2-2 | TRBV6-1 | TGTGCCAGCAGTAGAGCGGGAGGGGAGCTGTTTTTT | CASSRAGGELFF
NA | NA | TRBJ1-2 | TRBV27 | TGTGCCAGCAGTTTATACGGGTTACTTGACTATGGCTACACCTTC | CASSLYGLLDYGYTF
NA | NA | TRBJ2-5 | TRBV20-1 | TGCAGACCGGGACACCAATACCAAGAGACCCAGTACTTC | CRPGHQYQETQYF
NA | NA | TRBJ2-1 | TRBV12-3/TRBV12-4 | TGTGCCAGCAGGATCGAGGTGGCGGAGCAGTTCTTC | CASRIEVAEQFF
TRBD2 | once | TRBJ2-3 | TRBV15 | TGTGCCACCAGCAGAGATATGTTTAGCGGGAGACCTACGGATACGCAGTATTTT | CATSRDMFSGRPTDTQYF
NA | NA | TRBJ2-7 | TRBV15 | TGTGCCACCAGCAGCATTTATTGGGGCGAGCAGTACTTC | CATSSIYWGEQYF
NA | NA | TRBJ1-6 | TRBV7-2 | TGTGCCAGCAGCCCCCGCGATATATCACCCCTCCACTTT | CASSPRDISPLHF
NA | NA | TRBJ1-5 | TRBV10-3 | TGTGCCATCAGTGACAGGCACAATCAGCCCCAGCATTTT | CAISDRHNQPQHF
NA | once | TRBJ2-2 | TRBV29-1 | TGCAGCGTTGAAGCGAACGGCGGCCCCGGGGAGCTGTTTTTT | CSVEANGGPGELFF
TRBD2 | NA | TRBJ2-1 | TRBV5-1 | TGCGCCAGCATGTTTGGCGGGGGCTACAATGAGCAGTTCTTC | CASMFGGGYNEQFF
TRBD2 | NA | TRBJ2-3 | TRBV7-9 | TGTGCCAGCAGCTTCTCGGGACTAGCAGATACGCAGTATTTT | CASSFSGLADTQYF
NA | NA | TRBJ1-1 | TRBV27 | TGTGCCAGTTCTGGGAACGTGAACACTGAAGCTTTCTTT | CASSGNVNTEAFF
NA | NA | TRBJ2-5 | TRBV29-1 | TGCAGCGTTGAACCCAGACTCCTACAAGAGACCCAGTACTTC | CSVEPRLLQETQYF
NA | NA | TRBJ2-7 | TRBV29-1 | TGCAGCGCCCTGGAACAGCGCTACGAGCAGTACTTC | CSALEQRYEQYF
NA | few | TRBJ2-3 | TRBV6-1 | TGTGCCAGCAGGCACCGAAGCGGGTCCACAGATACGCAGTATTTT | CASRHRSGSTDTQYF
NA | few | TRBJ2-5 | TRBV29-1 | TGCAGCGTTGAACCGACGGGTACCCAAGAGACCCAGTACTTC | CSVEPTGTQETQYF
NA | NA | TRBJ1-2 | TRBV2 | TGTGCCAGCAGTGAAGCGCTTCGAGGGGAGGACTATGGCTACACCTTC | CASSEALRGEDYGYTF
TRBD2 | once | TRBJ2-7 | TRBV12-3/TRBV12-4 | TGTGCCAGCAGTTTGACACCACTAGCGGGGAGCTCCTACGAGCAGTACTTC | CASSLTPLAGSSYEQYF
TRBD1 | NA | TRBJ2-7 | TRBV29-1 | TGCAGCGTCCCGACAGGGGGCGGCGACGAGCAGTACTTC | CSVPTGGGDEQYF